This entry lists 21 T cell receptor beta chains sequenced from one sample in a study of cytomegalovirus exposure and HLA in healthy donors. Researchers ran the PCR with 60 Vbeta and 13 Jbeta primers. The table came from immunoSEQ multiplex PCR; TCRdb's copy has only in-frame clones and leaves some out. This sample has 170,000 or so clones; around 84% occur once, and the top ten carry roughly 3%. The sequenced sample was PBMCs. The receptors stem from a woman aged 40 to 50 in good health and CMV-seronegative.

J is TRBJ2-5 and V is TRBV7-9; weak D call: TRBD2 (7 bases). With 5 bases removed from V and 4 bases from J, the gap between germline ends came to 17 bases. The CDR3 is 15 residues long. Germline V gene lookup returns CDR1 SEHNR and CDR2 FQNEAQ (reference sequence). DNA of the CDR3: TGTGCCAGCAGCAGTTTGGGGGGGGCAGGAGAGACCCAGTACTTC. Translated, it gives CASSSLGGAGETQYF.

This sequence joins TRBV5-1 and TRBJ2-1, with D possibly TRBD1 on 6 matching bases. V was clipped by 0 bases and J by 0 bases, with 16 bases between them. CDR3 length: 18 residues. The V gene's germline CDR1 is SGHRS and CDR2 YFSETQ. CDR3 DNA sequence: TGCGCCAGCAGCTTGGTATCAGTGACAGGAGGCTCCTACAATGAGCAGTTCTTC. It codes for CASSLVSVTGGSYNEQFF. Drawing the rest from reference TRBV5-1 and TRBJ2-1, the complete variable domain is KAGVTQTPRYLIKTRGQQVTLSCSPISGHRSVSWYQQTPGQGLQFLFEYFSETQRNKGNFPGRFSGRQFSNSRSEMNVSTLELGDSALYLCASSLVSVTGGSYNEQFFGPGTRLTVL.

The chain couples TRBV18 to TRBJ1-3; no reliable D call. The CDR3 runs to 15 residues. Germline V gives CDR1 KGHSH, CDR2 LQKENI. Trimming pared 1 base from V and 1 base from J, leaving 8 bases between. The CDR3 DNA sequence: TGTGCCAGCTCACCACGCGGAGGGTCTGGAAACACCATATATTTT. Translating it yields CASSPRGGSGNTIYF.

V is TRBV7-3 and J is TRBJ1-5; no definite D call. There are 13 residues in the CDR3. Between the trimmed V and J ends, which lost 0 bases and 7 bases, there was a span of 7 bases. In germline, CDR1 is SGHTA, CDR2 FQGTGA. This CDR3 is CASSLTGDQPQHF. The CDR3 nucleotides read TGTGCCAGCAGCTTAACGGGAGACCAGCCCCAGCATTTT.

This clone was seen only once. The chain has TRBV6-1 and TRBJ1-6; no clear D gene. With 2 bases removed from V and 6 bases from J, the gap between germline ends came to 5 bases. The CDR3 contains 13 residues. Per germline, CDR1 MNHNS and CDR2 SASEGT. This chain's CDR3 is CASSESVNSPLHF. CDR3 DNA: TGTGCCAGCAGTGAAAGCGTTAATTCACCCCTCCACTTT.

The gene calls are TRBV28 and TRBJ2-7, with D unclear. The CDR3 length is 14 residues. Germline assignment: CDR1 MDHEN and CDR2 SYDVKM. V was shortened by 6 bases and J by 2 bases, with 14 bases between the two germline ends. The CDR3 DNA follows: TGTGCCAGCAGCAATGGCCTTATAACCTACGAGCAGTACTTC. The encoded protein is CASSNGLITYEQYF.

The chain has TRBV28 and TRBJ2-2, with 12 bases that match TRBD1. The V segment lost 5 bases and the J segment 6 bases; nucleotides outside the gene matches: 7. The V gene's germline CDR1 is MDHEN and CDR2 SYDVKM. There are 16 residues in the CDR3. The CDR3 sequence is CASSKGQGALAGELFF. The CDR3 DNA is TGTGCCAGCAGTAAGGGACAGGGGGCGTTAGCCGGGGAGCTGTTTTTT.

This chain links TRBV5-1 with TRBJ2-6, with 7 bases fitting TRBD1. Trimming removed 7 bases from V and 1 base from J; junction bases left unmatched: 17. This CDR3 contains 19 residues. Germline V gene sequence: CDR1 SGHRS, CDR2 YFSETQ. The CDR3 coding sequence is TGCGCCAGCCGGTGGGTCTACAGGGGATCCCGGTCTGGGGCCAACGTCCTGACTTTC. Its protein product is CASRWVYRGSRSGANVLTF.

The chain joins TRBV6-5 to TRBJ1-1; perhaps TRBD1 as D (5 bases). CDR1 is MNHEY and CDR2 is SVGAGI in the germline V gene. The CDR3 covers 13 residues. The germline V and J ends were trimmed by 7 bases and 3 bases, with 12 bases remaining between them. The CDR3 loop reads CASNKWGDTEAFF. The CDR3, as DNA: TGTGCCAGCAATAAATGGGGGGACACTGAAGCTTTCTTT.

The chain uses TRBV19 and TRBJ2-3, with D possibly matching TRBD2 (5 bases). CDR3 length: 15 residues. From germline, CDR1 is LNHDA and CDR2 SQIVND (reference sequence). Trimming left V 1 base short and J 3 bases short, with 11 bases between. CDR3 sequence (DNA): TGTGCCAGTAGTATAGCGGCAGCGGCAACAGATACGCAGTATTTT. Its translation is CASSIAAAATDTQYF.

The V gene is TRBV28, the J gene TRBJ1-5, with D unclear. This CDR3 contains 13 residues. V was clipped by 3 bases and J by 0 bases, with 3 bases between them. The germline V gene has CDR1 MDHEN and CDR2 SYDVKM. CDR3 in amino acids: CASSFRSNQPQHF. The CDR3 DNA reads as TGTGCCAGCAGTTTCCGTAGCAATCAGCCCCAGCATTTT.

The chain employs TRBV27 and TRBJ2-7; 12 bases agree with TRBD2. Germline CDR1 reads MNHEY; CDR2 reads SMNVEV (reference sequence). This CDR3 is built from 20 residues. The J segment lost 0 bases and the V segment lost 5 bases, leaving 17 bases of the junction unmatched. This CDR3 reads CASSPRFRLAGAGFSYEQYF. In DNA, the CDR3 is TGTGCCAGCAGTCCCCGATTTAGACTAGCGGGGGCCGGGTTCTCCTACGAGCAGTACTTC.

The sample holds a few counts of this clone. This rearrangement joins TRBV6-5 to TRBJ1-1, with TRBD1 identical over 10 bases. CDR1 is MNHEY and CDR2 is SVGAGI in the germline V gene. This CDR3 is 13 amino acids long. Trimming at V came to 6 bases and at J to 4 bases, leaving 2 bases not matched to a gene. The CDR3 region has the DNA TGTGCCAGCAGGAGGACAGGGGGCACTGAAGCTTTCTTT. This codes for CASRRTGGTEAFF.

This chain uses TRBV19 with TRBJ1-2, with a possible D match to TRBD1 (6 bases). Per the germline V gene, CDR1 is LNHDA and CDR2 is SQIVND (reference sequence). V shed 3 bases and J shed 0 bases, with 11 bases lying between them. The CDR3 is 15 residues long. The CDR3 region has the DNA TGTGCCAGTAGTATCGCCGGGACACCTAACTATGGCTACACCTTC. Protein: CASSIAGTPNYGYTF.

This chain uses TRBV5-1 with TRBJ1-3; D is uncertain. Germline V gene lookup returns CDR1 SGHRS and CDR2 YFSETQ. The V gene lost 4 bases and the J gene lost 2 bases, with 13 bases spanning the gap. There are 15 residues in the CDR3. CDR3 DNA sequence: TGCGCCAGCAGCCCGGGATTTGGGACTGGAAACACCATATATTTT. It encodes CASSPGFGTGNTIYF.

The CDR3 is CASSAGYNYGYTF. In nucleotides, the CDR3 is TGTGCCAGCTCAGCCGGGTATAACTATGGCTACACCTTC. This chain joins TRBV18 and TRBJ1-2; D gene ambiguous. The V gene's germline CDR1 is KGHSH and CDR2 LQKENI. This CDR3 comprises 13 residues. V was shortened by 5 bases and J by 1 base, with 8 bases between the two germline ends.

This clone was seen just once. This chain joins TRBV2 and TRBJ2-1, with 10 bases matching TRBD2. The CDR3 sequence is 14 residues long. Unmatched junction bases numbered 4, after V lost 4 bases and J lost 7 bases. Germline CDR1 reads SNHLY; CDR2 reads FYNNEI. The CDR3 spells CASSALAGSNEQFF. CDR3 DNA: TGTGCCAGCAGTGCACTAGCGGGGTCAAATGAGCAGTTCTTC.

This chain joins TRBV7-9 and TRBJ2-2, with 8 nucleotides matching TRBD1. Unmatched junction bases numbered 8, after V lost 5 bases and J lost 3 bases. Per the germline V gene, CDR1 is SEHNR and CDR2 is FQNEAQ (reference sequence). There are 16 residues in the CDR3. In nucleotides, the CDR3 is TGTGCCAGCAGCACGCGGACAGGGTATTACACCGGGGAGCTGTTTTTT. Amino acid sequence: CASSTRTGYYTGELFF.

This clone has a handful of counts. The V and J genes are TRBV2 and TRBJ1-2; maybe TRBD1 (6 bases). The V and J ends lost 5 bases and 7 bases respectively, with 14 bases between them. CDR3 length: 13 amino acids. CDR1 is SNHLY, CDR2 FYNNEI, per germline. Here the CDR3 reads CASSYLRGGGYTF. The CDR3 DNA is TGTGCCAGCAGTTATCTGAGGGGGGGTGGCTACACCTTC.

This sequence joins TRBV2 and TRBJ1-1; 8 bases align to TRBD1. V dropped 2 bases and J dropped 7; count of bases not matched to a gene: 6. CDR3 length equals 14 residues. Germline-derived CDR1 and CDR2 are SNHLY and FYNNEI. This CDR3 is CASSEHGQGFEAFF. Written as DNA, the CDR3 is TGTGCCAGCAGTGAACATGGACAGGGCTTTGAAGCTTTCTTT.

The table lists this clone with a few counts. The chain has TRBV7-8 and TRBJ1-3; a possible D gene is TRBD1 (6 bases). The CDR3 consists of 16 residues. Trimming took 5 bases from V and 8 from J, leaving 22 bases between them. Germline V gene lookup returns CDR1 SGHVS and CDR2 FQNEAQ. Written as DNA, the CDR3 is TGTGCCAGCAGCCAGAGAGGGCAGGGGCCGGATTACACCATATATTTT. Amino acids: CASSQRGQGPDYTIYF.